These 16 T cell receptor beta chains came from one sample sequenced in a study of shared clonotypes between healthy human individuals. Sequenced by immunoSEQ multiplex PCR; TCRdb stores in-frame clones only, minus some. This sample has approximately 530,000 clones, with 90% to 97% found just once. The sequenced sample was naive CD4+ T cells sorted from blood. Indicated subset: CD45RA+ positively selected. Receptor source: a woman in her twenties or thirties in good health.

V and J are TRBV6-5 and TRBJ2-3; D is perhaps TRBD1 (5 bases). The CDR3 has 14 amino acids. The germline V gene has CDR1 MNHEY and CDR2 SVGAGI. V gave up 5 bases and J gave up 0 bases, with 9 bases separating them. CDR3 protein: CASSLTVSTDTQYF. CDR3 bases: TGTGCCAGCAGTCTGACAGTGAGCACAGATACGCAGTATTTT.

V is TRBV7-2 and J is TRBJ2-3, with TRBD2 matching 15 bases. Looked up from germline, CDR1 is SGHTA and CDR2 is FQGNSA. Trimming removed 5 bases from V and 0 bases from J; junction bases left unmatched: 6. The CDR3 has 18 residues. The DNA of the CDR3 is TGTGCCAGCAGCCCGGGACTAGCGGGAGGTGGTAGCACAGATACGCAGTATTTT. Translation gives CASSPGLAGGGSTDTQYF.

The rearrangement links TRBV10-3 to TRBJ1-2; TRBD1 is a possible D gene (6 bases). The CDR3 spans 14 residues. V was pared by 3 bases and J by 1 base, with 9 bases between. From germline, CDR1 is ENHRY and CDR2 SYGVKD. The CDR3 DNA is TGTGCCATCAGTGAAAACAGGGATAACTATGGCTACACCTTC. Amino acid sequence: CAISENRDNYGYTF.

The chain couples TRBV19 to TRBJ2-7; D not certain. Per germline, CDR1 LNHDA and CDR2 SQIVND (reference sequence). There are 14 residues in the CDR3. Trimming shortened V by 6 bases and J by 4 bases, and 16 bases separated the two germline ends. The CDR3 loop is CASSEAASLYEQYF. Here the CDR3 DNA reads TGTGCCAGTAGCGAGGCAGCAAGCCTATACGAGCAGTACTTC. Looking up the rest from reference TRBV19 and TRBJ2-7 gives the full variable domain: DGGITQSPKYLFRKEGQNVTLSCEQNLNHDAMYWYRQDPGQGLRLIYYSQIVNDFQKGDIAEGYSVSREKKESFPLTVTSAQKNPTAFYLCASSEAASLYEQYFGPGTRLTVT.

The chain uses TRBV7-3 and TRBJ2-7; no definite D call. V lost 1 base and J 3 bases, leaving 13 bases between the germline ends. Germline V gives CDR1 SGHTA, CDR2 FQGTGA. The length of the CDR3 is 15 residues. This CDR3 is CASSLSPSLNYEQYF. In DNA form, the CDR3 reads TGTGCCAGCAGCTTAAGTCCGTCACTCAACTACGAGCAGTACTTC.

The CDR3 DNA reads TGTGCCAGCTCACGTGTGGTTGGCGACGAGCAGTACTTC. Protein: CASSRVVGDEQYF. The J gene is TRBJ2-7, the V gene TRBV18; D remains ambiguous. CDR3 length: 13 residues. The V gene lost 4 bases and the J gene lost 5 bases, with 12 bases spanning the gap. The V gene's germline CDR1 is KGHSH and CDR2 LQKENI.

The chain recombines TRBV6-6 with TRBJ2-7; tentative D call: TRBD1 (5 bases). The CDR3 length is 15 residues. Germline V gives CDR1 MNHNY, CDR2 SVGAGI (reference sequence). V was trimmed by 1 base and J by 0 bases, leaving 10 bases between them. CDR3 coding DNA: TGTGCCAGCAGTTACTTAGGGGAAAGCTCCTACGAGCAGTACTTC. Protein product: CASSYLGESSYEQYF.

This chain uses TRBV28 with TRBJ1-2, with TRBD1 identical over 7 bases. The CDR3 consists of 14 residues. V gave up 7 bases and J gave up 5 bases; unmatched junction bases: 10. From germline, CDR1 is MDHEN and CDR2 SYDVKM. This CDR3 reads CASKSGGGKYGYTF. The DNA for the CDR3 is TGTGCCAGCAAGTCGGGAGGGGGCAAGTATGGCTACACCTTC.

The sample holds one count of this clone. The genes are TRBV28 and TRBJ1-2, with TRBD1 matching 8 bases. The ends lost 4 bases at V and 5 bases at J; junction bases unmatched: 6. Germline CDR1 reads MDHEN; CDR2 reads SYDVKM. The CDR3 contains 14 residues. This CDR3 reads CASSSGQGPYGYTF. The CDR3 region has the DNA TGTGCCAGCAGTTCCGGACAGGGCCCGTATGGCTACACCTTC.

The chain has TRBV5-4 and TRBJ2-5; D not resolved. The CDR3 covers 13 residues. Germline loops: CDR1 SGHNT, CDR2 YYREEE (reference sequence). The ends were cut back, 4 bases at V and 5 bases at J, with 12 bases in the middle. CDR3 in DNA: TGTGCCAGCAGCCAAGAAAGGCGGGAGACCCAGTACTTC. This translates into CASSQERRETQYF.

The gene calls are TRBV10-3 and TRBJ1-2; D unclear. The CDR3 contains 13 residues. CDR1 and CDR2 from the germline V gene are ENHRY and SYGVKD. V was clipped by 1 base and J by 8 bases, with 11 bases between them. The CDR3 sequence is CAISELGIYGYTF. The CDR3 DNA reads as TGTGCCATCAGTGAGTTGGGGATTTACGGCTACACCTTC.

The rearrangement links TRBV4-2 to TRBJ2-1; TRBD2 might be the D (6 bases). The CDR3 spans 16 residues. The germline CDR1 and CDR2 sequences are LGHNA and YNFKEQ. The germline V and J ends were trimmed by 8 bases and 3 bases, with 20 bases remaining between them. In nucleotides, the CDR3 is TGTGCCAGCCGGCCTGGACTGGGGCGGGACTACAATGAGCAGTTCTTC. It is translated as CASRPGLGRDYNEQFF.

This clone was recorded once. The V call is TRBV4-1, the J call TRBJ1-5; D unclear. CDR1 is MGHRA, CDR2 YSYEKL, per germline. V was pared by 0 bases and J by 1 base, with 16 bases between. The CDR3 extends over 18 amino acids. CDR3 protein: CASSQEYVPLRSNQPQHF. CDR3 sequence (DNA): TGCGCCAGCAGCCAAGAGTATGTCCCCCTAAGGAGCAATCAGCCCCAGCATTTT.

The V and J genes are TRBV7-6 and TRBJ1-1; 9 nucleotides line up with TRBD1. The germline V gene has CDR1 SGHVS and CDR2 FNYEAQ. This CDR3 is 17 amino acids long. Unmatched junction bases numbered 7, after V lost 1 base and J lost 1 base. The CDR3 bases are TGTGCCAGCAGCTTAGGTAGGACAGGGGCCCCGAACACTGAAGCTTTCTTT. Translating it yields CASSLGRTGAPNTEAFF.

V usage is TRBV10-3 and J usage is TRBJ1-1, with unresolved D. The germline V and J ends were trimmed by 4 bases and 4 bases, with 7 bases remaining between them. This CDR3 has 12 amino acids. Germline V gene sequence: CDR1 ENHRY, CDR2 SYGVKD. The CDR3 nucleotides read TGTGCCATCAGTGTAGAGACCACTGAAGCTTTCTTT. The encoded protein is CAISVETTEAFF.

The chain links TRBV15 to TRBJ2-4; 11 positions match TRBD2. CDR1 LNHNV and CDR2 YYDKDF come from the germline V gene (reference sequence). Trimming removed 1 base from V and 6 bases from J; junction bases left unmatched: 11. The CDR3 totals 18 residues. Here the CDR3 DNA reads TGTGCCACCAGCAGAGGGGTGGGACTAGCGGATGCCGGAAACATTCAGTACTTC. This gives the protein CATSRGVGLADAGNIQYF.